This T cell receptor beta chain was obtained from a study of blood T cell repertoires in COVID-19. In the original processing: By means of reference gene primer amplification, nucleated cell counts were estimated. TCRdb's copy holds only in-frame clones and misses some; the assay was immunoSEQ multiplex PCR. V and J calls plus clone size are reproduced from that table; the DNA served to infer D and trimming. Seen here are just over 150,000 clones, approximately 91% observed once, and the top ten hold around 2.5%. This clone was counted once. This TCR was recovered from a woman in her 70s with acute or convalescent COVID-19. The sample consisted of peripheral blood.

CDR3 residues: CASSRSVSSTDTQYF. The CDR3 nucleotides are TGTGCCAGCAGCCGCTCGGTGTCTAGCACAGATACGCAGTATTTT. The V and J genes are TRBV3-1 (or the pseudogene TRBV3-2) and TRBJ2-3; D call uncertain. Deletions cut 4 bases from V and 0 bases from J, with 11 bases between. The CDR3 length is 15 residues. Germline V gene sequence: CDR1 LGHDT, CDR2 YNNKEL (reference sequence).